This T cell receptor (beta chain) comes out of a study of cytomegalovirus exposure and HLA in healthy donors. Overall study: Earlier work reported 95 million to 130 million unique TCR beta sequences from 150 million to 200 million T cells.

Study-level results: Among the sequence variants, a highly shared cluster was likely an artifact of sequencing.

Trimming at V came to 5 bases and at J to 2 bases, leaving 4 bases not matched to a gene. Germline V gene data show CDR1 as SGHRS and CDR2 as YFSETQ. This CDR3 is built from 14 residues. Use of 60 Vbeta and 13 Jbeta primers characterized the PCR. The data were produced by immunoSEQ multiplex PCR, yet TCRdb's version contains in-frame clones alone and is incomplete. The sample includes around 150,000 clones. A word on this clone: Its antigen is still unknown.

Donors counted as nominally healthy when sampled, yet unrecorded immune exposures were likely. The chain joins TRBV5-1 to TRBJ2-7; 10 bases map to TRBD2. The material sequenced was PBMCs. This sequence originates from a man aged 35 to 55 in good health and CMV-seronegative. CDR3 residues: CASRALAGTYEQYF. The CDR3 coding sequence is TGCGCCAGCAGGGCACTAGCGGGGACCTACGAGCAGTACTTC.